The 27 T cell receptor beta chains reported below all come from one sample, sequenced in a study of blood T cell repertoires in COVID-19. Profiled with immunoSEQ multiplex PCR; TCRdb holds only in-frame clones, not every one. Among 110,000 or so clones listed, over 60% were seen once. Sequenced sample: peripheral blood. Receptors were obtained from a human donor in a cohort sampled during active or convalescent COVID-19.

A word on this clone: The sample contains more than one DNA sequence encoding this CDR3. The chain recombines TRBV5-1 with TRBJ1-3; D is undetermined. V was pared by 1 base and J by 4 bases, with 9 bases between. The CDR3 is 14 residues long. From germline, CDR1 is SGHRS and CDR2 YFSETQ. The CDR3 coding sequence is TGCGCCAGCAGCTTGCCCGGGGTCGGAAACACCATATATTTT. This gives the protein CASSLPGVGNTIYF.

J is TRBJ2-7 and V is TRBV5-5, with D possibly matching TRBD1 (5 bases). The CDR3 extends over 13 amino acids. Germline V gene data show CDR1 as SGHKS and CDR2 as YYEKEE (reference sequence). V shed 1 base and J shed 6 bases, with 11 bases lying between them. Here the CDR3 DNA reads TGTGCCAGCAGCTTGTGGGGCCCGGGCGAGCAGTACTTC. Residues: CASSLWGPGEQYF.

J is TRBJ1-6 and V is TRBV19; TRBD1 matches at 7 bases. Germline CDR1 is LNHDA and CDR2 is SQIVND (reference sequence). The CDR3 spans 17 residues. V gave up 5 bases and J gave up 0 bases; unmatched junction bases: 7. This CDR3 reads CASSPGDSSSYNSPLHF. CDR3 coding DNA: TGTGCCAGTAGTCCAGGGGACAGCAGCTCCTATAATTCACCCCTCCACTTT.

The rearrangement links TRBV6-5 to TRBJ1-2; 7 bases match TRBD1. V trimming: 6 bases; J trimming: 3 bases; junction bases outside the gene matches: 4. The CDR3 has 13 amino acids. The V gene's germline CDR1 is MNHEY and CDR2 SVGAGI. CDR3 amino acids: CASSPGQYYGYTF. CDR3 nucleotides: TGTGCCAGCAGCCCGGGACAGTACTATGGCTACACCTTC.

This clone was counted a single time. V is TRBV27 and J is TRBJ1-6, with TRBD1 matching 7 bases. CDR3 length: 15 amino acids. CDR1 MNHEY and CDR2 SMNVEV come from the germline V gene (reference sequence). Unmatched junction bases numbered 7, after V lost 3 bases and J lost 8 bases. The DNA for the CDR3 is TGTGCCAGCAGTTTCGCCAGGGGGTATCATTCACCCCTCCACTTT. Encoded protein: CASSFARGYHSPLHF.

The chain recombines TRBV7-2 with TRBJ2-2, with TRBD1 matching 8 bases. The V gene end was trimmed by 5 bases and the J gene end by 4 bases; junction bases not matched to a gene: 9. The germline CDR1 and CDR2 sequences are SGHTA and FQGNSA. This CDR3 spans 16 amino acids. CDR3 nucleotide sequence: TGTGCCAGCAGCCCGAGACAGGGGATCAGCACCGGGGAGCTGTTTTTT. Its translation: CASSPRQGISTGELFF.

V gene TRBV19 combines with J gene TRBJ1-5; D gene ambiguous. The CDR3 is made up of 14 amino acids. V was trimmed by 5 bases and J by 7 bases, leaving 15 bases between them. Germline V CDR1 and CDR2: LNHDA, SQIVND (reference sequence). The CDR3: CASSSLDRLQPQHF. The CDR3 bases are TGTGCCAGTAGTTCTCTCGATAGATTACAGCCCCAGCATTTT.

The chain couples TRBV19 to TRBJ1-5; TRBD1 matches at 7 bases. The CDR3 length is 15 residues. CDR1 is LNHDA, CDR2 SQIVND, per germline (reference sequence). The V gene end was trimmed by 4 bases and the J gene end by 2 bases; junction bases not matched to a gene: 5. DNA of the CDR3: TGTGCCAGTAGTAAAAAAGGACAGGGCAATCAGCCCCAGCATTTT. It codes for CASSKKGQGNQPQHF.

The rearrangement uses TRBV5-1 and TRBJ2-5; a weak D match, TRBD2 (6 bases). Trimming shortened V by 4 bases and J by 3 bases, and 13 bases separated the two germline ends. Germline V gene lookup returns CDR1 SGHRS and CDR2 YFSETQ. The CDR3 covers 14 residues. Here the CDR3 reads CASSPPGGKETQYF. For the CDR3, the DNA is TGCGCCAGCAGCCCTCCTGGCGGGAAAGAGACCCAGTACTTC.

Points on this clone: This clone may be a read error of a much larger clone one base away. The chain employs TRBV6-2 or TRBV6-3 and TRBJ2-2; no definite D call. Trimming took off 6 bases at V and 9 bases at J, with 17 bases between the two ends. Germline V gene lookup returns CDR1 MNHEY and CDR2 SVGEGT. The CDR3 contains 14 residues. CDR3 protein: CASSRTPQARELFF. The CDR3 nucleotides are TGTGCCAGCAGCCGTACGCCCCAGGCCAGGGAGCTGTTTTTT.

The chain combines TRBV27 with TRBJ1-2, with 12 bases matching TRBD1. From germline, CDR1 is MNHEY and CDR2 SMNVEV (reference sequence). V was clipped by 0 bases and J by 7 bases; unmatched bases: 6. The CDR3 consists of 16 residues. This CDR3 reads CASSLSLGTGGFGYTF. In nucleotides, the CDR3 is TGTGCCAGCAGTTTATCGCTCGGGACAGGGGGCTTTGGCTACACCTTC.

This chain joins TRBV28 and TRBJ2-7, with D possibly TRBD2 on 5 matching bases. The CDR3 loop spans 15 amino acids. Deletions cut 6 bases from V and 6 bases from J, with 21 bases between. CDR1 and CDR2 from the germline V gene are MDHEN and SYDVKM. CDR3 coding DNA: TGTGCCAGCAGCCCCTACACTAGACCGCCCTCCGAGCAGTACTTC. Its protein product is CASSPYTRPPSEQYF.

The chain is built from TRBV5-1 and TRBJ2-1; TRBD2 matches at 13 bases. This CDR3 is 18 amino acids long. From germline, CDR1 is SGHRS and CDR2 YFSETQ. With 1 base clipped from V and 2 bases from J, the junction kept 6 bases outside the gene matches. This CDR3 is CASSLYTSGGATYNEQFF. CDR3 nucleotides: TGCGCCAGCAGCTTGTATACTAGCGGGGGGGCCACCTACAATGAGCAGTTCTTC.

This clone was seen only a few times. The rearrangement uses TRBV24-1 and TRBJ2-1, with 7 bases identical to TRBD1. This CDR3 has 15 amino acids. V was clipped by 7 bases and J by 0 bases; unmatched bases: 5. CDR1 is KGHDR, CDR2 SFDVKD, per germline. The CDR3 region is CATSPDRSSYNEQFF. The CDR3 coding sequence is TGTGCCACCAGCCCGGACAGGAGCTCCTACAATGAGCAGTTCTTC.

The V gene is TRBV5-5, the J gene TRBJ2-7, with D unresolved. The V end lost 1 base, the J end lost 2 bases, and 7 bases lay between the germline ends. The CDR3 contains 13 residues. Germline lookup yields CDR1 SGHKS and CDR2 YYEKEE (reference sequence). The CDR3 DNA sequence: TGTGCCAGCAGCTTGTCCCCTACCTACGAGCAGTACTTC. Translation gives CASSLSPTYEQYF.

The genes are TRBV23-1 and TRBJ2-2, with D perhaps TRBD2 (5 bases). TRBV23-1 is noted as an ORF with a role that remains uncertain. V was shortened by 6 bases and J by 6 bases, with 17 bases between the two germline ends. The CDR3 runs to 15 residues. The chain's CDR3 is CASRIRLLQAGELFF. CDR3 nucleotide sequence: TGCGCCAGCAGGATAAGACTACTTCAGGCCGGGGAGCTGTTTTTT.

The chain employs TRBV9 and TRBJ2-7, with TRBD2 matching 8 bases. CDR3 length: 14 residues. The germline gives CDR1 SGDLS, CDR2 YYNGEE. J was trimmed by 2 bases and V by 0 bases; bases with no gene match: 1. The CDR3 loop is CASSVAGGPYEQYF. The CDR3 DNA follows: TGTGCCAGCAGCGTAGCGGGGGGGCCCTACGAGCAGTACTTC.

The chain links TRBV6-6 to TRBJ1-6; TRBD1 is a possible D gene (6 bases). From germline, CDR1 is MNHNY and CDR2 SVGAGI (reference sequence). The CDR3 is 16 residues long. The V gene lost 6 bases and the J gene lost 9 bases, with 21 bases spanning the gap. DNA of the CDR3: TGTGCCAGCAGGACTGGGGGGGCTGGCGGTGTTTCACCCCTCCACTTT. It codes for CASRTGGAGGVSPLHF.

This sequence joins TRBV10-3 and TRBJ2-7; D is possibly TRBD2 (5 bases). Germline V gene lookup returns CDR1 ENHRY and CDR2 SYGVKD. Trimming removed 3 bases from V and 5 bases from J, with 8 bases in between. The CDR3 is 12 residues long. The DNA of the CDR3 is TGTGCCATCAGTGACGGGGTAAACGAGCAGTACTTC. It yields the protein CAISDGVNEQYF.

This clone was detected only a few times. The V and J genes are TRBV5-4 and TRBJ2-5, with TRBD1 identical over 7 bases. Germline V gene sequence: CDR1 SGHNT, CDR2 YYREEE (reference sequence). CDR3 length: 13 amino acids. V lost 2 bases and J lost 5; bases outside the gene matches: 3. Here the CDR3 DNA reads TGTGCCAGCAGCTTAGGCAGGGGGGAGACCCAGTACTTC. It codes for CASSLGRGETQYF.

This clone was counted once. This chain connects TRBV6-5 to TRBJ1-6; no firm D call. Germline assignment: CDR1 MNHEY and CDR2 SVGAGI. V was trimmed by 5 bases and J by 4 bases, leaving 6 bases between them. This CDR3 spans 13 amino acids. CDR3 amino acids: CASSLLYNSPLHF. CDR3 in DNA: TGTGCCAGCAGTCTTCTTTATAATTCACCCCTCCACTTT.

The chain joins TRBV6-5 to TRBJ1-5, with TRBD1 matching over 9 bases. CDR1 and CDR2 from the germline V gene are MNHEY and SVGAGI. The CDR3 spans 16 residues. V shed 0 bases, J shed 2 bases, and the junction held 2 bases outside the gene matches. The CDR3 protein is CASSYSRQGGNQPQHF. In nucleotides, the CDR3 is TGTGCCAGCAGTTACTCCCGACAGGGGGGCAATCAGCCCCAGCATTTT.

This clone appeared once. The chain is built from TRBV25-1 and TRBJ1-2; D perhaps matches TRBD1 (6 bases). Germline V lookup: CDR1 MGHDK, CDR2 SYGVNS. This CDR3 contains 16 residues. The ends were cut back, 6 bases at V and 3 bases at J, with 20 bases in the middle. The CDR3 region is CASRPQGQPRDYGYTF. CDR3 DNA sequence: TGTGCCAGCAGGCCCCAGGGGCAGCCACGGGACTATGGCTACACCTTC.

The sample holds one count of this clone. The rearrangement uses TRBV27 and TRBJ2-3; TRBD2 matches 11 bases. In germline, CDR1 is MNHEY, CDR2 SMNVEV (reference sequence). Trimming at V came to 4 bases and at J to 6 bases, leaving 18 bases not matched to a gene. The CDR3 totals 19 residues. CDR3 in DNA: TGTGCCAGCAGTTCGAACCAGATCAGACTAGCGGGGCCACGGGATACGCAGTATTTT. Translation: CASSSNQIRLAGPRDTQYF.

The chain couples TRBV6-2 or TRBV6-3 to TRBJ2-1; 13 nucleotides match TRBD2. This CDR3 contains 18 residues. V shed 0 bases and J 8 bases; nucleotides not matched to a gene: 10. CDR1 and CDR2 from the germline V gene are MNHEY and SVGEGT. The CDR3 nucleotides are TGTGCCAGCAGTTACTCTTTACTAGCGGGAGGGTTACCCGATGAGCAGTTCTTC. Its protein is CASSYSLLAGGLPDEQFF.

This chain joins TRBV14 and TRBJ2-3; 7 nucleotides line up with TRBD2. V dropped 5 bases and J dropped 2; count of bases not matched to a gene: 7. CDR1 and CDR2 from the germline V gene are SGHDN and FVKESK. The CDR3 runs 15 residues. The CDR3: CASSTRDYLTDTQYF. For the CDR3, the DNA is TGTGCCAGCAGCACCCGGGACTATCTCACAGATACGCAGTATTTT.

The CDR3 coding sequence is TGCAGCGTAGCTGAGACAGTAAACACTGAAGCTTTCTTT. Protein product: CSVAETVNTEAFF. V gene TRBV29-1 combines with J gene TRBJ1-1, with D perhaps TRBD1 (5 bases). The germline V gene has CDR1 SQVTM and CDR2 ANQGSEA. This CDR3 region has 13 residues. Trimming stripped 6 bases from V and 2 bases from J, with 13 bases between.